These T cell receptor beta chains were read from a single sample in a study of shared clonotypes between healthy human individuals. Using immunoSEQ multiplex PCR, the repertoire was profiled, and TCRdb retains in-frame clones only, with some absent. The sample contains over a million clones, roughly 96% of which appear only once. The sample consisted of naive CD4+ T cells sorted from blood. These receptors came from a young man in good health. The CDR3 runs from the conserved cysteine through the conserved F or W. A D gene is named only where the DNA matches it firmly. For some rows the clone size is stated as once, few or many, or as a class when expanded; others skip it.

J: TRBJ2-7
V: TRBV5-1
size: once
D: TRBD1
CDR3: CASSFRGQGIDEQYF
DNA: TGCGCCAGCAGCTTCAGAGGACAGGGCATCGACGAGCAGTACTTC

J: TRBJ2-7
V: TRBV4-3
size: .
D: TRBD1
CDR3: CASSQYGTVGEQYF
DNA: TGCGCCAGCAGCCAATATGGGACAGTCGGCGAGCAGTACTTC

J: TRBJ1-4
V: TRBV19
size: .
D: .
CDR3: CASSIWRGNQNEKLFF
DNA: TGTGCCAGTAGTATATGGCGTGGGAACCAAAATGAAAAACTGTTTTTT

J: TRBJ2-1
V: TRBV28
size: once
D: TRBD2
CDR3: CASSRTSGLSYNEQFF
DNA: TGTGCCAGCAGTCGGACTAGCGGACTCTCCTACAATGAGCAGTTCTTC

J: TRBJ2-7
V: TRBV4-1
size: .
D: .
CDR3: CASSQPVRRPYEQYF
DNA: TGCGCCAGCAGCCAACCCGTCCGGAGGCCCTACGAGCAGTACTTC

J: TRBJ2-2
V: TRBV5-1
size: .
D: .
CDR3: CASSLASGYTGELFF
DNA: TGCGCCAGCAGCTTGGCTTCGGGGTACACCGGGGAGCTGTTTTTT

J: TRBJ2-3
V: TRBV4-1
size: .
D: .
CDR3: CASSQDAPPALDMQYF
DNA: TGCGCCAGCAGCCAAGACGCCCCCCCAGCCTTAGATATGCAGTATTTT

J: TRBJ1-2
V: TRBV6-5
size: .
D: TRBD1
CDR3: CASRPTGDANYGYTF
DNA: TGTGCCAGCAGACCGACAGGGGACGCTAACTATGGCTACACCTTC

J: TRBJ1-1
V: TRBV6-6
size: .
D: .
CDR3: CASSYSGGLNTEAFF
DNA: TGTGCCAGCAGTTACTCAGGAGGCCTGAACACTGAAGCTTTCTTT

J: TRBJ2-2
V: TRBV11-2
size: .
D: .
CDR3: CASSSDLIGELFF
DNA: TGTGCCAGCAGCTCCGACTTAATCGGGGAGCTGTTTTTT

J: TRBJ1-4
V: TRBV11-2
size: .
D: .
CDR3: CASSFGTRNEKLFF
DNA: TGTGCCAGCAGCTTCGGGACCCGTAATGAAAAACTGTTTTTT

J: TRBJ2-7
V: TRBV19
size: .
D: .
CDR3: CASSIVVGDYEQYF
DNA: TGTGCCAGTAGTATAGTGGTTGGGGACTACGAGCAGTACTTC

J: TRBJ2-3
V: TRBV10-2
size: .
D: .
CDR3: CASSERTASTDTQYF
DNA: TGCGCCAGCAGTGAGAGGACGGCTAGCACAGATACGCAGTATTTT

J: TRBJ2-1
V: TRBV7-2
size: .
D: TRBD2
CDR3: CASAVGLAGSEQFF
DNA: TGTGCCAGCGCCGTTGGACTAGCGGGATCCGAGCAGTTCTTC

J: TRBJ2-7
V: TRBV7-6
size: .
D: TRBD2
CDR3: CASSLADFYEQYF
DNA: TGTGCCAGCAGCCTAGCGGACTTCTACGAGCAGTACTTC

J: TRBJ1-2
V: TRBV27
size: .
D: .
CDR3: CASSLFAGKGYTF
DNA: TGTGCCAGCAGTTTATTCGCTGGGAAAGGCTACACCTTC

J: TRBJ2-7
V: TRBV5-5
size: .
D: .
CDR3: CASGTAGTYEQYF
DNA: TGTGCCAGTGGCACGGCGGGAACCTACGAGCAGTACTTC

J: TRBJ2-2
V: TRBV28
size: .
D: .
CDR3: CASSPYTGELFF
DNA: TGTGCCAGCAGTCCTTACACCGGGGAGCTGTTTTTT

J: TRBJ2-1
V: TRBV19
size: .
D: TRBD2
CDR3: CASSINSGSSYNEQFF
DNA: TGTGCCAGTAGTATAAATAGCGGGAGCTCCTACAATGAGCAGTTCTTC

J: TRBJ2-1
V: TRBV21-1
size: .
D: .
CDR3: CASSKVMLGEVPGTSGSYNEQFF
DNA: TGTGCCAGCAGCAAAGTGATGTTAGGGGAGGTACCCGGGACTAGCGGGTCCTACAATGAGCAGTTCTTC

J: TRBJ2-7
V: TRBV18
size: .
D: TRBD2
CDR3: CASSHREEEIGYEQYF
DNA: TGTGCCAGCTCGCACCGGGAGGAGGAGATTGGGTACGAGCAGTACTTC

J: TRBJ2-1
V: TRBV19
size: .
D: .
CDR3: CASMVGVGGQGEQFF
DNA: TGTGCCAGTATGGTAGGGGTAGGGGGGCAGGGTGAGCAGTTCTTC

J: TRBJ2-7
V: TRBV19
size: .
D: TRBD1
CDR3: CASSDRTGVGLGEQYF
DNA: TGTGCCAGTAGTGACCGGACAGGGGTCGGGCTGGGCGAGCAGTACTTC

J: TRBJ1-2
V: TRBV5-6
size: .
D: TRBD1
CDR3: CASSFRDRRYGYTF
DNA: TGTGCCAGCAGCTTTCGGGACAGGCGATATGGCTACACCTTC

J: TRBJ1-1
V: TRBV6-5
size: once
D: .
CDR3: CASMSPDLPYEAFF
DNA: TGTGCCAGCATGTCCCCCGATCTACCGTATGAAGCTTTCTTT

J: TRBJ2-7
V: TRBV7-8
size: .
D: .
CDR3: CASRHLGQGASGRISYEQYF
DNA: TGTGCCAGCCGTCACCTCGGACAGGGGGCTAGCGGGAGGATCTCCTACGAGCAGTACTTC

J: TRBJ1-2
V: TRBV2
size: .
D: TRBD1
CDR3: CASRDRGANYGYTF
DNA: TGTGCCAGCAGAGACAGGGGAGCTAACTATGGCTACACCTTC

J: TRBJ2-2
V: TRBV9
size: .
D: .
CDR3: CASSVAGKNTGELFF
DNA: TGTGCCAGCAGCGTAGCTGGCAAGAACACCGGGGAGCTGTTTTTT

J: TRBJ2-1
V: TRBV14
size: .
D: .
CDR3: CASSQDRGPGYNEQFF
DNA: TGTGCCAGCAGCCAAGACCGGGGCCCAGGTTACAATGAGCAGTTCTTC

J: TRBJ2-7
V: TRBV14
size: .
D: .
CDR3: CASSLSRGYEQYF
DNA: TGTGCCAGCAGCCTTTCCCGGGGCTACGAGCAGTACTTC

J: TRBJ1-5
V: TRBV30
size: .
D: .
CDR3: CAWSQQENQPQHF
DNA: TGTGCCTGGAGTCAACAGGAAAATCAGCCCCAGCATTTT

J: TRBJ1-4
V: TRBV25-1
size: .
D: TRBD1
CDR3: CASSISPGQGAGGEKLFF
DNA: TGTGCCAGCAGTATCTCCCCGGGACAGGGGGCGGGGGGTGAAAAACTGTTTTTT

J: TRBJ2-3
V: TRBV5-6
size: .
D: TRBD2
CDR3: CASSLWRGLAGSDTQYF
DNA: TGTGCCAGCAGCTTGTGGAGGGGACTAGCGGGCTCAGATACGCAGTATTTT

J: TRBJ1-5
V: TRBV7-9
size: .
D: .
CDR3: CASSLSGPSNQPQHF
DNA: TGTGCCAGCAGCTTATCGGGGCCTAGCAATCAGCCCCAGCATTTT

J: TRBJ2-3
V: TRBV10-2
size: .
D: .
CDR3: CASSEPGVFTDTQYF
DNA: TGCGCCAGCAGTGAGCCGGGGGTCTTCACAGATACGCAGTATTTT

J: TRBJ2-7
V: TRBV6-5
size: .
D: .
CDR3: CASRSGLVYEQYF
DNA: TGTGCCAGCAGGTCGGGACTGGTATACGAGCAGTACTTC

J: TRBJ2-5
V: TRBV5-1
size: once
D: .
CDR3: CASSPNPAGQETQYF
DNA: TGCGCCAGCAGCCCCAATCCGGCGGGGCAAGAGACCCAGTACTTC

J: TRBJ2-7
V: TRBV25-1
size: .
D: .
CDR3: CASGRTFNEQYF
DNA: TGTGCCAGTGGGCGGACATTCAACGAGCAGTACTTC

J: TRBJ2-7
V: TRBV5-6
size: once
D: TRBD2
CDR3: CASSNLRTSVYEQYF
DNA: TGTGCCAGCAGCAACCTTAGGACTAGCGTCTACGAGCAGTACTTC

J: TRBJ2-1
V: TRBV18
size: .
D: TRBD1
CDR3: CASSPGQGRFGEQFF
DNA: TGTGCCAGCTCACCGGGACAGGGAAGGTTCGGAGAGCAGTTCTTC

J: TRBJ1-2
V: TRBV30
size: .
D: .
CDR3: CAYTRDGYTF
DNA: TGTGCCTACACCCGAGACGGCTACACCTTC

J: TRBJ1-4
V: TRBV19
size: .
D: TRBD1
CDR3: CASSRQGGVGTNEKLFF
DNA: TGTGCCAGTAGCCGCCAGGGGGGCGTAGGTACTAATGAAAAACTGTTTTTT

J: TRBJ2-7
V: TRBV4-1
size: .
D: TRBD1
CDR3: CASSQAGGDREYEQYF
DNA: TGCGCCAGCAGCCAAGCTGGTGGAGACAGGGAGTACGAGCAGTACTTC

J: TRBJ2-1
V: TRBV29-1
size: .
D: TRBD1
CDR3: CSVGQGAGNEQFF
DNA: TGCAGCGTTGGACAGGGGGCGGGCAATGAGCAGTTCTTC

J: TRBJ2-7
V: TRBV20-1
size: .
D: .
CDR3: CSARLASEQYF
DNA: TGCAGTGCTCGACTTGCCTCGGAGCAGTACTTC

J: TRBJ1-4
V: TRBV29-1
size: .
D: .
CDR3: CSVGPEGVQEKLFF
DNA: TGCAGCGTTGGACCGGAGGGGGTTCAGGAAAAACTGTTTTTT

J: TRBJ2-7
V: TRBV2
size: .
D: TRBD1
CDR3: CASSLDRAYEQYF
DNA: TGTGCCAGCAGTTTGGACAGGGCCTACGAGCAGTACTTC

J: TRBJ2-1
V: TRBV29-1
size: once
D: .
CDR3: CSVGKAGGSYNEQFF
DNA: TGCAGCGTTGGAAAGGCAGGCGGCTCCTACAATGAGCAGTTCTTC

J: TRBJ1-1
V: TRBV10-2
size: .
D: .
CDR3: CASTNRGGSINTEAFF
DNA: TGCGCCAGCACAAACCGGGGGGGGTCAATAAACACTGAAGCTTTCTTT

J: TRBJ2-3
V: TRBV6-5
size: .
D: TRBD2
CDR3: CASRETSPADTQYF
DNA: TGTGCCAGCAGAGAGACTAGCCCGGCAGATACGCAGTATTTT

J: TRBJ1-2
V: TRBV10-2
size: .
D: .
CDR3: CASTSGPGNYGYTF
DNA: TGCGCCAGCACCTCTGGGCCTGGTAACTATGGCTACACCTTC

J: TRBJ2-7
V: TRBV19
size: once
D: TRBD2
CDR3: CASSTLAGSRYEQYF
DNA: TGTGCCAGTAGTACTCTAGCGGGATCGAGGTACGAGCAGTACTTC